The 27 T cell receptor beta chains reported below all come from one sample, sequenced in a study of metastatic and nonmetastatic thyroid tumors. TCRdb re-called clones via MiXCR from the PCR reads. There are about 4,300 clones in the sample; less than 25% occur only once, and 8.2% lies in the top ten. Every patient was untreated before thyroid surgery. Sequences were obtained from tumor tissue. The source of these receptors is a female donor with papillary thyroid cancer or a benign thyroid nodule (not recorded which). Some clones in this sample may be carry-over from other donors' samples.

Judged by abundance, this clone is medium-sized. This sequence joins TRBV5-1 and TRBJ2-3; D unresolved. V dropped 3 bases and J dropped 6 bases, with 8 bases sitting between them. Germline loops: CDR1 SGHRS, CDR2 YFSETQ. This CDR3 is built from 12 residues. The CDR3 region has the DNA TGCGCCAGCAGCTACTCTGGGGATACGCAGTATTTT. The encoded protein is CASSYSGDTQYF.

This chain connects TRBV5-1 to TRBJ2-3; D possibly uses TRBD1 or TRBD2 (5 bases each). Germline loops: CDR1 SGHRS, CDR2 YFSETQ. Trimming cost V 5 bases and J 6 bases, with 13 bases left between them. The CDR3 is 13 amino acids. The CDR3 spells CASREGRGDTQYF. The CDR3 region has the DNA TGCGCCAGCAGAGAGGGGAGAGGTGATACGCAGTATTTT.

This clone has only one observation. In DNA, the CDR3 is TGTGCCAGCTCACCATGGGCCGCAACCGAAGCTTTCTTT. The encoded protein is CASSPWAATEAFF. The chain couples TRBV18 to TRBJ1-1; D uncertain. V shed 2 bases and J shed 8 bases, with 12 bases lying between them. Germline-derived CDR1 and CDR2 are KGHSH and LQKENI. This CDR3 contains 13 residues.

This chain connects TRBV7-3 to TRBJ2-1; 8 bases line up with TRBD2. The CDR3 has 15 amino acids. In germline, CDR1 is SGHTA, CDR2 FQGTGA. Germline trimming cut 5 bases from V and 8 bases from J; bases unmatched to any gene: 11. CDR3 residues: CASSPSAGAVDEQFF. The CDR3 bases are TGTGCCAGCAGCCCCTCAGCGGGAGCGGTCGATGAGCAGTTCTTC.

This chain connects TRBV28 to TRBJ1-5; D may be TRBD1 (6 bases). CDR1 MDHEN and CDR2 SYDVKM come from the germline V gene. Between the trimmed V and J ends, which lost 5 bases and 5 bases, there was a span of 22 bases. There are 17 residues in the CDR3. As DNA, the CDR3 is TGTGCCAGCAGTCCCCCCGGGGGCACAGGGAGGGATCAGCCCCAGCATTTT. Protein: CASSPPGGTGRDQPQHF.

This clone was recorded at least ten times. A much larger clone differs by one base, so this may be a read error. The J gene is TRBJ2-1, the V gene TRBV3-1, with D possibly TRBD2 on 6 matching bases. Per germline, CDR1 LGHDT and CDR2 YNNKEL (reference sequence). CDR3 length: 14 residues. CDR3 in DNA: TGTGCCAGCAGCCAAGGACGGGAGCCCAATGAGCAGCTCTTC. Its translation: CASSQGREPNEQLF.

This clone has a count of ten or more. CDR3 coding DNA: TGTGCCAGCACACTTCTCGGGCTAGCGGGAGGCCCCAGCTCCTACAATGAGCAGTTCTTC. Protein: CASTLLGLAGGPSSYNEQFF. V is TRBV5-2 and J is TRBJ2-1; no DNA check was done on the table's D call, TRBD2. TRBV5-2 is flagged as a pseudogene. The length of the CDR3 is 20 residues.

This clone is categorized as large. The chain employs TRBV28 and TRBJ1-1, with 12 bases identical to TRBD1. Trimming cost V 9 bases and J 7 bases; bases outside gene matches: 12. Germline assignment: CDR1 MDHEN and CDR2 SYDVKM. This CDR3 contains 15 residues. The CDR3 DNA reads as TGTGCCAGTACCCCCGGGACAGGGGGCTATTATGAAGCTTTCTTT. It codes for CASTPGTGGYYEAFF.

CDR3 sequence: CASSLDRGWNEQFF. Written as DNA, the CDR3 is TGTGCCAGCAGTTTGGACCGGGGTTGGAATGAGCAGTTCTTC. The genes are TRBV27 and TRBJ2-1; D is possibly TRBD2 (5 bases). Germline assignment: CDR1 MNHEY and CDR2 SMNVEV (reference sequence). The V gene lost 3 bases and the J gene lost 7 bases, with 13 bases spanning the gap. The CDR3 is made up of 14 amino acids.

The chain is built from TRBV3-1 and TRBJ2-7; 14 bases are a match to TRBD2. The CDR3 contains 14 residues. After removal of 5 bases from V and 5 bases from J, the junction contained 2 bases not matched to a gene. CDR1 is LGHDT and CDR2 is YNNKEL in the germline V gene (reference sequence). CDR3: CASSEGLAGDEQYF. CDR3 DNA sequence: TGTGCCAGCAGCGAGGGACTAGCGGGAGACGAGCAGTACTTC.

By sample fraction, this clone is medium-sized. V and J are TRBV24-1 and TRBJ2-3, with TRBD1 as a possible D gene (6 bases). CDR1 KGHDR and CDR2 SFDVKD come from the germline V gene. Trimming cost V 3 bases and J 5 bases, with 14 bases left between them. CDR3 length equals 15 residues. The CDR3 loop reads CATSDIKGRGDTQYF. The CDR3 DNA follows: TGTGCCACCAGTGATATTAAGGGCAGGGGAGATACGCAGTATTTT.

This clone was recorded a few times. The genes are TRBV6-5 and TRBJ2-7; 10 nucleotides line up with TRBD2. V lost 2 bases to trimming and J lost 2 bases; unmatched junction nucleotides: 3. Germline lookup yields CDR1 MNHEY and CDR2 SVGAGI. The CDR3 spans 15 residues. The CDR3 DNA sequence: TGTGCCAGCAGTTACACCAGCGGGAGGGCCTACGAGCAGTACTTC. It translates to CASSYTSGRAYEQYF.

The chain couples TRBV5-1 to TRBJ1-1, with TRBD1 matching over 9 bases. Germline V gene sequence: CDR1 SGHRS, CDR2 YFSETQ. This CDR3 has 13 amino acids. V was clipped by 6 bases and J by 7 bases; unmatched bases: 7. DNA for the CDR3: TGCGCCAGCACATCGGGACAGGGATATGAAGCTTTCTTT. This sequence encodes CASTSGQGYEAFF. The complete variable domain, with remaining parts taken from reference TRBV5-1 and TRBJ1-1, reads KAGVTQTPRYLIKTRGQQVTLSCSPISGHRSVSWYQQTPGQGLQFLFEYFSETQRNKGNFPGRFSGRQFSNSRSEMNVSTLELGDSALYLCASTSGQGYEAFFGQGTRLTVV.

This clone has just a few counts. J is TRBJ2-3 and V is TRBV6-1; no definite D call. The V end lost 7 bases, the J end lost 0 bases, and 11 bases lay between the germline ends. This CDR3 spans 14 amino acids. Germline values: CDR1 MNHNS, CDR2 SASEGT. The CDR3 region is CASKVCLSTDTQYF. CDR3 bases: TGTGCCAGCAAGGTGTGCCTAAGCACAGATACGCAGTATTTT.

Concerning this clone itself: Because the CDR3 is missing its conserved closing phenylalanine or tryptophan, this is likely a read error. The CDR3 DNA follows: TGTGCCAGCAGCTTTGTTATCGGGAGCTCCTACAATGAGCAGTTCTCC. It encodes CASSFVIGSSYNEQFS. The genes are TRBV28 and TRBJ2-1; D is perhaps TRBD2 (6 bases). The germline V and J ends were trimmed by 6 bases and 0 bases, with 15 bases remaining between them. Germline CDR1 is MDHEN and CDR2 is SYDVKM. This CDR3 has 16 residues.

This clone is large by share. J is TRBJ1-1 and V is TRBV12-3 or TRBV12-4; maybe TRBD1 (5 bases). The CDR3 is 14 residues long. V shed 3 bases and J shed 6 bases, with 14 bases lying between them. The CDR3 nucleotides read TGTGCCAGCAGTTTTGGGGTGCGGGGGGCTGAAGCTTTCTTT. This sequence encodes CASSFGVRGAEAFF.

This clone is categorized as medium-sized. This chain connects TRBV29-1 to TRBJ2-3; 9 bases match TRBD1. Germline V gives CDR1 SQVTM, CDR2 ANQGSEA. Trimming cost V 4 bases and J 4 bases; bases outside gene matches: 0. This CDR3 has 12 amino acids. In nucleotides, the CDR3 is TGCAGCGTTGGACAGGGGGCAGATACGCAGTATTTT. This codes for CSVGQGADTQYF.

The V gene is TRBV6-1, the J gene TRBJ2-2; the D gene could be TRBD1 or TRBD2 (5 bases each). The CDR3 length is 16 residues. Germline loops: CDR1 MNHNS, CDR2 SASEGT. The germline V and J ends were trimmed by 4 bases and 1 base, with 13 bases remaining between them. The CDR3 nucleotides read TGTGCCAGCAGTGCTACCGGGACCCGGAACACCGGGGAGCTGTTTTTT. This gives the protein CASSATGTRNTGELFF.

This clone qualifies as medium-sized. This chain connects TRBV28 to TRBJ2-1; 13 bases align to TRBD2. J was trimmed by 7 bases and V by 7 bases; bases with no gene match: 19. This CDR3 contains 19 residues. The germline CDR1 and CDR2 sequences are MDHEN and SYDVKM. Written as DNA, the CDR3 is TGTGCCAGCAATCTTTCCGGGACTAGCGGGGTCGCAGGGGAGAATGAGCAGTTCTTC. Translated, it gives CASNLSGTSGVAGENEQFF.

Regarding this clone: Within the sample, other DNA sequences also encode this same CDR3. The chain combines TRBV28 with TRBJ2-7, with TRBD1 as a possible D gene (5 bases). Per the germline V gene, CDR1 is MDHEN and CDR2 is SYDVKM. The V end lost 5 bases, the J end lost 6 bases, and 11 bases lay between the germline ends. The CDR3 covers 12 residues. The CDR3 DNA reads as TGTGCCAGCAGTCTCCCAGGGCCCGAGCAGTACTTC. Translated, it gives CASSLPGPEQYF. Variable domain in full (rest from reference TRBV28 and TRBJ2-7): DVKVTQSSRYLVKRTGEKVFLECVQDMDHENMFWYRQDPGLGLRLIYFSYDVKMKEKGDIPEGYSVSREKKERFSLILESASTNQTSMYLCASSLPGPEQYFGPGTRLTVT.

The genes are TRBV19 and TRBJ1-5; 8 nucleotides line up with TRBD1. The CDR3 extends over 16 amino acids. Losses at the gene ends were 2 bases for V and 5 bases for J; bases not matched to a gene: 8. The germline V gene has CDR1 LNHDA and CDR2 SQIVND (reference sequence). CDR3 sequence: CASSIQGAGVDQPQHF. The CDR3, as DNA: TGTGCCAGTAGTATACAGGGGGCAGGGGTGGATCAGCCCCAGCATTTT.

This clone was seen ten or more times. The chain uses TRBV5-4 and TRBJ2-1; D might be TRBD2 (6 bases). The germline gives CDR1 SGHNT, CDR2 YYREEE (reference sequence). Trimming removed 3 bases at V and 0 bases at J, with 13 bases between. The CDR3 runs to 16 residues. The CDR3 reads CASSSAGLSSYNEQFF. In DNA form, the CDR3 reads TGTGCCAGCAGCTCAGCGGGCCTGAGCTCCTACAATGAGCAGTTCTTC.

In this sample, this clone turned up a few times. This rearrangement joins TRBV6-7 to TRBJ1-1; D uncertain. TRBV6-7 qualifies as an ORF whose function is uncertain. The CDR3 is 15 residues long. Trimming pared 5 bases from V and 4 bases from J, leaving 17 bases between. CDR3 nucleotides: TGTGCCAGCAGTGAAGGAATGGGTGAAGGCACTGAAGCTTTCTTT. Its protein is CASSEGMGEGTEAFF.

The table lists this clone with many counts. This chain connects TRBV5-4 to TRBJ1-1; 8 nucleotides line up with TRBD1. The CDR3 sequence is 13 residues long. The germline CDR1 and CDR2 sequences are SGHNT and YYREEE (reference sequence). After removal of 4 bases from V and 7 bases from J, the junction contained 6 bases not matched to a gene. The CDR3 sequence: CASSPTGVSEAFF. The CDR3 coding sequence is TGTGCCAGCAGCCCGACAGGGGTCAGTGAAGCTTTCTTT. The whole variable domain, filled in from reference TRBV5-4 and TRBJ1-1, reads ETGVTQSPTHLIKTRGQQVTLRCSSQSGHNTVSWYQQALGQGPQFIFQYYREEENGRGNFPPRFSGLQFPNYSSELNVNALELDDSALYLCASSPTGVSEAFFGQGTRLTVV.

There are many counts of this clone. The V and J genes are TRBV4-1 and TRBJ1-1, with 7 positions matching TRBD1. The CDR3 runs to 17 residues. J lost 0 bases, V lost 1 base, and 8 bases had no gene match. Germline V gene lookup returns CDR1 MGHRA and CDR2 YSYEKL. CDR3: CASSQAVGGEMNTEAFF. DNA for the CDR3: TGCGCCAGCAGCCAAGCGGTAGGGGGCGAAATGAACACTGAAGCTTTCTTT.

This clone is deemed large. This rearrangement joins TRBV27 to TRBJ1-5; 8 positions match TRBD1. V lost 6 bases to trimming and J lost 0 bases; unmatched junction nucleotides: 4. Germline CDR1 reads MNHEY; CDR2 reads SMNVEV (reference sequence). CDR3 size: 15 residues. The CDR3 DNA sequence: TGTGCCAGCAGCCCTGACAGGGGTAGCAATCAGCCCCAGCATTTT. Its translation is CASSPDRGSNQPQHF.

V gene TRBV20-1 combines with J gene TRBJ2-2; 7 bases agree with TRBD1. The CDR3 runs 15 residues. The V gene end was trimmed by 6 bases and the J gene end by 0 bases; junction bases not matched to a gene: 7. Germline V gene data show CDR1 as DFQATT and CDR2 as SNEGSKA (reference sequence). CDR3 sequence: CSATEGTANTGELFF. The DNA of the CDR3 is TGCAGTGCCACAGAGGGGACAGCGAACACCGGGGAGCTGTTTTTT.